This passage covers 2 T cell receptor beta chains from one sample sequenced in a study of blood T cell repertoires in COVID-19. The assay was immunoSEQ multiplex PCR, and TCRdb's table has in-frame clones only and misses some. The sample lists more than 95,000 clones, about four fifths seen once, with more than 8% in the top ten. Specimen: peripheral blood. The receptors shown here come from a woman in her 70s with acute or convalescent COVID-19.

The chain uses TRBV28 and TRBJ1-2, with a possible D match to TRBD1 (5 bases). Trimming took 6 bases from V and 8 from J, leaving 10 bases between them. Germline-derived CDR1 and CDR2 are MDHEN and SYDVKM. This CDR3 has 11 amino acids. CDR3 in amino acids: CASRGGIGYTF. In DNA form, the CDR3 reads TGTGCCAGCAGGGGGGGAATAGGCTACACCTTC.

The table lists this clone with a count of one. J is TRBJ2-5 and V is TRBV3-1 (or the pseudogene TRBV3-2); TRBD2 matches at 8 bases. This CDR3 has 16 residues. Looked up from germline, CDR1 is LGHDT and CDR2 is YNNKEL (reference sequence). J gave up 5 bases and V 5 bases, and 13 bases lay outside the gene matches. Written as DNA, the CDR3 is TGTGCCAGCAGCAATCGGGGGGGAACCAGGGCGGAGACCCAGTACTTC. This codes for CASSNRGGTRAETQYF.